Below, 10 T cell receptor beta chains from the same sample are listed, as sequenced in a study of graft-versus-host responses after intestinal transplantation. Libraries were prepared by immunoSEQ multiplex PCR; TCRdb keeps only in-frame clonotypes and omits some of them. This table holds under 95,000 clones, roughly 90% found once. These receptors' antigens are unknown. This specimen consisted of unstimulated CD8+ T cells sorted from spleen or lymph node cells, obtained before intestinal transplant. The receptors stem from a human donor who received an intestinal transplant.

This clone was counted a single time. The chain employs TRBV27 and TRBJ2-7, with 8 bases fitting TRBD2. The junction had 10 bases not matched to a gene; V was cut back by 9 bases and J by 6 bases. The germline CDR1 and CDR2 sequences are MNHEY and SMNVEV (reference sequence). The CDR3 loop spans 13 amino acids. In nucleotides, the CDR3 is TGTGCCAGTATGAGCGGGAGTTCTGGCGAGCAGTACTTC. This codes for CASMSGSSGEQYF.

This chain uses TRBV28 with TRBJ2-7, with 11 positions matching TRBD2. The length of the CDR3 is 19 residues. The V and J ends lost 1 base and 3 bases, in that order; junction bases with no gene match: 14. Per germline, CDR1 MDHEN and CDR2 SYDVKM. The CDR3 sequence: CASSLSWRGLAGPLYEQYF. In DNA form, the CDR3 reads TGTGCCAGCAGTTTATCGTGGCGTGGACTAGCGGGTCCCCTCTACGAGCAGTACTTC.

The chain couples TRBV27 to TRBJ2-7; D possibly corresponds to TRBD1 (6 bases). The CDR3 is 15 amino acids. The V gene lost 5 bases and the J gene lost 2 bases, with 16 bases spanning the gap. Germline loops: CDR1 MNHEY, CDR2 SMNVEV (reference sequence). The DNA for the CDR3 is TGTGCCAGCAGTCCGTACAGGGTTGTAGCCTACGAGCAGTACTTC. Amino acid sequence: CASSPYRVVAYEQYF.

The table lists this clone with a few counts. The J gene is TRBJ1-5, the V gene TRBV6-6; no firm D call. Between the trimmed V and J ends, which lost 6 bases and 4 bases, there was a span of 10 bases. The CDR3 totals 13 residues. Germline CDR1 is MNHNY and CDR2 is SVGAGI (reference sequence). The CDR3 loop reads CASRAVANQPQHF. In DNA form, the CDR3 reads TGTGCCAGCAGGGCAGTCGCTAATCAGCCCCAGCATTTT.

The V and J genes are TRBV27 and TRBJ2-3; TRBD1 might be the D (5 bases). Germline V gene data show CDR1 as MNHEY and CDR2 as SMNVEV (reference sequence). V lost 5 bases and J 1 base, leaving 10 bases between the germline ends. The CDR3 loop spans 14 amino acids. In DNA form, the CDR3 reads TGTGCCAGCAGTCTTCTAGGGGGCACAGATACGCAGTATTTT. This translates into CASSLLGGTDTQYF.

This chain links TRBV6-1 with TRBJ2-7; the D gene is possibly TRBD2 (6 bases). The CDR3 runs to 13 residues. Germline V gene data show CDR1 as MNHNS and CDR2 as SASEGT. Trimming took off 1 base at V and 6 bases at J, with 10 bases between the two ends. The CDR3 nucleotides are TGTGCCAGCAGTGAAGACGGGGGATCCGAGCAGTACTTC. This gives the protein CASSEDGGSEQYF.

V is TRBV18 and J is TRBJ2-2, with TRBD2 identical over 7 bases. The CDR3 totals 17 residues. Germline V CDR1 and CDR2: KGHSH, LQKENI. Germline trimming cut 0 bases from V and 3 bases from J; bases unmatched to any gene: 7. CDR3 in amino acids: CASSPPSGGTHTGELFF. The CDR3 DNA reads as TGTGCCAGCTCACCACCTTCGGGAGGCACGCACACCGGGGAGCTGTTTTTT.

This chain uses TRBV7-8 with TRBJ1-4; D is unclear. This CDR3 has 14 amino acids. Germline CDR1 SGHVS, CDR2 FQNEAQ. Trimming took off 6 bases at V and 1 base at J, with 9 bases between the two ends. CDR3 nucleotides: TGTGCCAGCAGTCCGGTGCAAACTAATGAAAAACTGTTTTTT. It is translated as CASSPVQTNEKLFF.

CDR3 sequence: CASSHTYQGISYGYTF. In nucleotides, the CDR3 is TGCGCCAGCAGCCACACGTATCAGGGGATCTCCTATGGCTACACCTTC. The chain recombines TRBV5-1 with TRBJ1-2, with D possibly TRBD1 on 6 matching bases. V was shortened by 4 bases and J by 4 bases, with 20 bases between the two germline ends. The CDR3 has 16 amino acids. Germline CDR1 reads SGHRS; CDR2 reads YFSETQ.

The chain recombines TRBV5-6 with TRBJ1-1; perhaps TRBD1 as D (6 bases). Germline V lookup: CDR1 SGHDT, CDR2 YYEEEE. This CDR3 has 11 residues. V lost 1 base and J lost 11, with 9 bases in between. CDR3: CASSLSGDAFF. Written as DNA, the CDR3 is TGTGCCAGCAGCTTGTCAGGGGACGCTTTCTTT.